This TCR beta chain appears in the sequencing data of a study of T cells after yellow fever vaccination. Overall study findings and caveats: Overall, a small share of clonotypes was seen in both CD4 and CD8 compartments. By day 5 rather than day 15, the secondary response had peaked, though it was weaker. Contaminants from the bulk population, in the form of abundant clonotypes, could be found in FACS-sorted repertoires.

The V gene end was trimmed by 2 bases and the J gene end by 7 bases; junction bases not matched to a gene: 6. CDR1 and CDR2 (germline): DFQATT, SNEGSKA (reference sequence). The CDR3 is 14 residues long. 5'RACE template switching produced TCR cDNA carrying a universal primer site and UMIs. TCRdb used MiXCR to reprocess the 5' RACE reads, holding one entry per CDR3 protein. The sample shows almost 600,000 distinct CDR3 sequences, approximately 15% of them seen only once. Concerning this clonotype itself: Its target is unknown.

The sequence was collected from a man aged 30 to 39 who received the YFV17D yellow fever vaccine. This sequence joins TRBV20-1 and TRBJ2-1; 9 positions match TRBD1. This sample comprised PBMCs, obtained on the day of the yellow fever booster vaccination. The DNA of the CDR3 is TGCAGTGCTAGATACAGGGGGCGAGTAAATGAGCAGTTCTTC. Translating gives CSARYRGRVNEQFF.